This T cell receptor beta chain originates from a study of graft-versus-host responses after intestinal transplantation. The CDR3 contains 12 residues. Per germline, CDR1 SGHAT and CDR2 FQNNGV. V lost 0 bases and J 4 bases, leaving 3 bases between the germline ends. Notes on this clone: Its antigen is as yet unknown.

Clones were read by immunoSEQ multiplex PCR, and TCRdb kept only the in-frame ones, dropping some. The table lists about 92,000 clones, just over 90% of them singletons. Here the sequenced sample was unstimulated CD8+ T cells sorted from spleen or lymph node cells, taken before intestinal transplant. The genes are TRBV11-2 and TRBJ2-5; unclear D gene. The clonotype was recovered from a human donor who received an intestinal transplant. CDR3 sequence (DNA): TGTGCCAGCAGCTTAGACGGAGAGACCCAGTACTTC. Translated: CASSLDGETQYF.